Detailed here is one T cell receptor beta chain. The antigen is not known. Preparing the TCRbeta library involved the use of unique molecular identifiers. MiXCR was run by TCRdb on the PCR reads, yielding one entry per CDR3 protein. The sample shows approximately 230,000 distinct CDR3 sequences, over 20% of them seen only once. These data are taken from a study of T-cell reconstitution after alpha-beta-depleted transplantation in children. Points from the study as a whole: Expanded clones from the graft, numbering several hundred, reportedly supplied alpha-beta T cells about two months after transplant. Recipient T cells and thymic progenitors that survived were the source of the high TCRbeta diversity seen at day 60 in some patients.

Germline trimming cut 6 bases from V and 1 base from J; bases unmatched to any gene: 3. CDR3 size: 14 residues. The germline V gene has CDR1 MDHEN and CDR2 SYDVKM. V and J are TRBV28 and TRBJ2-7; 10 positions match TRBD2. The material was PBMCs, obtained before TCRalphabeta/CD19-depleted stem cell transplant. The TCR originated in a girl aged 2 to 9 with Fanconi anemia, due to receive a stem cell transplant. The CDR3 nucleotides read TGTGCCAGCAGGGAGCGGGGGGGATCCTACGAGCAGTACTTC. This sequence encodes CASRERGGSYEQYF. Complete variable domain (other parts from reference TRBV28 and TRBJ2-7): DVKVTQSSRYLVKRTGEKVFLECVQDMDHENMFWYRQDPGLGLRLIYFSYDVKMKEKGDIPEGYSVSREKKERFSLILESASTNQTSMYLCASRERGGSYEQYFGPGTRLTVT.